The entry below describes one TCR beta chain. What this receptor recognizes is not known. These data come from a study of cytomegalovirus exposure and HLA in healthy donors (dated by TCRdb to the late 2010s). Regarding the complete study: In an earlier analysis of approximately 500 of the donors, approximately 260 Gb of sequence data and 117 million unique TCR beta sequences from some 170 million T cells were reported. Roughly 300 gigabases of sequencing data and around 80 million unique TCR sequences made up an early release that covered approximately 700 HLA-typed donors. The genetic ancestry cluster associated with self-reported Caucasian donors included around four fifths of the roughly 400 genotyped donors. The study aimed to test whether signatures of past pathogen exposure could be identified by cataloging public T cell receptors. The T cell repertoires of several hundred subjects were profiled by immunosequencing and related to cytomegalovirus serostatus. Along with the approximately 620-subject first cohort, a separate validation cohort of 120 different subjects was used. High-throughput TCR immunosequencing, statistical association of individual TCRs with disease status, and machine learning were combined to predict cytomegalovirus infection status. A later analysis re-analyzed previously published TCR beta repertoires from approximately 670 donors and added high-resolution HLA genotyping to study TCR occurrence patterns. In the later analysis, no new phenotypic data were used to find candidate immune exposures; instead, reliance was placed on TCR beta sequences and their occurrence across donors. An earlier analysis of 587 of the donors applied high-throughput TCR beta sequencing to assess whether each TCR beta V gene segment acted as functional or pseudogenic. Donor age, sex, ethnicity and CMV serostatus were compiled together with the repertoire data. In a later genetic analysis, genome-wide SNP genotypes for about three fifths of the roughly 670 donors were used, and that subset was treated as a discovery cohort. All discovery cohort repertoires had been generated on a single sequencing platform. Class I and class II HLA loci were covered by the typing at four-digit resolution. Typing coverage differed by locus: A, B, C, DRB1 and DQB1 were typed in roughly 620-630 donors, DQA1 in 522, DPA1 in nearly 610, and DPB1 in around 490. Roughly five DR-DQ haplotypes were handled as single units for association and clustering because linkage in the cohort was strong. Among roughly 370 genotyped donors of the cohort, an average of approximately 240,000 unique TCR beta nucleotide sequences were sequenced per donor, roughly 20% of them non-productive.

The cohort consisted of approximately 670 healthy bone marrow donors. At the time of sampling, all cohort members were nominally healthy, though unrecorded immune exposures were likely present. The donor was CMV seropositive and belonged to the group of a few hundred seropositive cohort members. Each donor provided a peripheral blood sample, and peripheral blood mononuclear cells were used for TCR beta sequencing. The Qiagen DNeasy Blood Extraction Kit was used to extract genomic DNA from the blood cell samples. The paper as a whole reports these results and caveats: The only immune exposure information available for the cohort was CMV serostatus. When HLA alleles, especially DR and DQ, strongly co-occurred, attributing TCR associations to individual alleles was difficult. In an earlier analysis of roughly 500 of the donors, most TCR beta V segments appeared in productive rearrangements about 87% or about 30% of the time, broadly matching IMGT annotations. Most CMV-associated TCR beta chains appeared to be HLA-restricted in a later analysis, and the HLA associations seemed to be driven largely by CMV exposure. V-gene and J-gene trimming of TCR beta chains was associated with a missense DCLRE1C variant in a later genetic analysis, and the association was replicated in an independent cohort. The 87-base-pair reads could not distinguish some IMGT-functional V segments, including TRBV6-2 and TRBV6-3, so those segments were excluded. The authors suggested that the approach could potentially be generalized to other disease states and immunological phenotypes. Because HLA typing was missing for some donors at each locus, association tests included only the typed subset. In a later analysis, HLA-associated TCR beta chains showed more clonal expansion and lower generation probabilities than non-associated chains that were equally common. In vitro tests confirmed that a few of the cytomegalovirus-associated TCR beta chains recognize cytomegalovirus antigens. A group of highly shared sequence variants was considered likely to be a technical artifact of the sequencing pipeline. Roughly uniform sequencing depth across donors was assumed in presence/absence analyses, although this assumption may not hold. A further reported finding was that TCR beta sequences accurately predicted the HLA-A and HLA-B alleles for most subjects in the first cohort. Several of the top co-occurrence clusters appeared to be linked to parvovirus B19, influenza, CMV and Epstein-Barr virus, according to a later analysis. Specific HLA alleles were associated with 15,000 to 20,000 TCR beta sequences at a false discovery rate of 0.05 in a later analysis. Linkage disequilibrium might explain the correlated functional status among segregating V segments, but an unknown experimental factor could not be ruled out. Most TCR sequences were seen in very few donors, while some public TCRs were found in many individuals. Roughly 15 rarely observed V segments, including chromosome 9 orphons, were excluded from the earlier analysis of about 500 of the donors because counts were too low. A later analysis found that TCR association rates varied across HLA loci, with DRB1 alleles showing the most associated TCRs and HLA-C alleles the fewest. A later genetic analysis reported fewer N-insertions in productive TCRs among donors in an Asian-associated ancestry cluster than the roughly 700-donor mean. The classifier was reported to diagnose cytomegalovirus status with high specificity and sensitivity in both the original and validation cohorts. In the study, 150 to 200 TCR beta chains were listed as associated with cytomegalovirus. The cohort was sequenced for TCR beta chains only, and without alpha or paired-chain data the features that could be detected were limited.

Libraries were made using the immunoSEQ multiplex PCR assay. For the multiplex PCR, a mixture combining 60 forward primers for TCR Vbeta segments and 13 reverse primers for TCR Jbeta segments was used. Amplification of the CDR3 region of rearranged TCR beta genes was performed with a multiplex PCR assay on genomic DNA. Amplified TCR beta libraries were sequenced as 87-base-pair reads on the Illumina HiSeq System. The authors' pipeline ran thus. A later analysis counted about 80 million unique TCR beta chains across the 550 to 700 repertoires, and some 11 million of these chains were shared by at least two donors. Raw reads were error-corrected and collapsed into unique sequences with a nearest-neighbor algorithm that merged closely related sequences to remove PCR and sequencing errors. CDR3 sequences were aligned to IMGT reference sequences to assign V, D and J gene segments. Each retained sequence needed at least a six-nucleotide match to both a V gene segment and a J gene segment. Rearrangements were classified as productive when the CDR3 lacked stop codons and remained in frame with V and J, and all other rearrangements were classified as non-productive. Following IMGT convention, CDR3 was defined as the stretch from the second conserved V-encoded cysteine up to the conserved J-encoded phenylalanine. The earlier analysis of 500 to 750 of the donors excluded any sequence lacking an unambiguous match to a single V gene segment. In an earlier analysis of some 590 of the donors, a V segment was called functional when productive rearrangements were above 56.7%, and segregating when the standard deviation between donors exceeded 5%. A statistical classification framework was developed to diagnose cytomegalovirus status using the catalog of TCR beta chain sequences. In a later analysis, V and J genes were assigned by comparing TCR nucleotide sequences against IMGT/GENE-DB human TR gene sequences. In a later analysis, CDR3 sequences and most-parsimonious VDJ recombination scenarios were assigned using the TCRdist pipeline. In a later analysis, every TCR beta chain was defined by the combination of its CDR3 amino acid sequence and its V-gene family, and reads without a unique V-gene family were dropped. To address suspected cross-contamination and a sequencing artifact, a later analysis removed over 500 highly shared, low-generation-probability nucleotide sequences. A later analysis calculated a clonal expansion index for each public chain from normalized within-repertoire ranks of inferred template counts. A later analysis computed generation probabilities with a VDJ recombination model fitted to out-of-frame rearrangements, and checked the results against IGoR. A later analysis scored TCR-TCR, TCR-HLA and TCR-CMV co-occurrence with hypergeometric tests, applying a repertoire-size bias correction to TCR pairs. In a later analysis, false discovery rates were estimated by permuting HLA or CMV assignments 20 times. A later analysis grouped co-occurring TCRs with DBSCAN, adding TCRdist sequence similarity when clustering within HLA-allele-positive subsets. Repertoires with fewer than 30,000 or more than 120,000 public chains, plus five repertoires with anomalous nucleotide sharing, were excluded from co-occurrence clustering. TCRdb provides this immuneACCESS table in a form limited to in-frame rearrangements. Some clones are lacking; in checked studies, under half of them reflect an unresolved V gene, and why the rest are absent is not known. V, J and clone size derive from that table, while D and trimming were established from the DNA sequence. In this sample's table one finds 45,000 to 55,000 clones. The ten largest make up 11% of the sample.

V is cut by 6 bases and J by 3 bases, and the space between the germline ends is 17 bases. Its CDR3 holds 15 amino acids, cysteine through phenylalanine. Only the CDR3 DNA stays, 45 bases, in frame from base 1. As encoded in the germline V gene, CDR1 is MNHEY while CDR2 is SVGAGI. The receptor comes from a woman aged 45-65 years in good health and CMV-seropositive. Sequenced material: PBMCs. The sequence is built from TRBV6-5 and TRBJ1-2, with TRBD1 tentatively as D gene (5 bases match). The CDR3 protein is CASSPEGVGYYGYTF. The sequenced DNA is TGTGCCAGCAGCCCCGAAGGGGTAGGGTACTATGGCTACACCTTC.